Detailed here is one T cell receptor beta chain. CDR3 size: 15 residues. CDR1 and CDR2 (germline): SNHLY, FYNNEI. Unmatched junction bases numbered 12, after V lost 3 bases and J lost 9 bases. The data belong to a study of cytomegalovirus exposure and HLA in healthy donors. Only in-frame clones appear in the TCRdb table, and some are missing; sequencing was by immunoSEQ multiplex PCR. The table includes approximately 120,000 clones, 94% detected once. The material sequenced was PBMCs. The clonotype comes from a woman aged 18-35 years in good health and CMV-seronegative. The genes are TRBV2 and TRBJ2-7; 9 bases fit TRBD1. CDR3: CASSELPGQGLTQYF. In nucleotides, the CDR3 is TGTGCCAGCAGTGAGTTGCCGGGACAGGGACTGACGCAGTACTTC.